The 11 T cell receptor beta chains below all came from one sample that was sequenced in a study of technical replicates of blood from a few donors (dated by TCRdb to the late 2010s). The library came from the immunoSEQ multiplex PCR assay. What TCRdb holds here is the immuneACCESS table cut down to in-frame rearrangements. Part of the clones is not present; checked against another copy, under half of the missing clones reflect an unresolved V gene, and the others are unexplained. The sample has fewer than 15,000 clones on record, roughly 80% of them singletons. The ten top clones hold 12% of the sample. Sequenced material: PBMCs. These receptors originate from a human donor in good health.

The gene calls are TRBV30 and TRBJ2-7; TRBD1 matches 8 bases. V dropped 2 bases and J dropped 0; count of bases not matched to a gene: 12. The CDR3 is 17 amino acids. The germline V gene has CDR1 GTSNPN and CDR2 SVGIG (reference sequence). CDR3 in DNA: TGTGCCTGGAGTTCAACAGAAACAGGGGGGCCCTCCTACGAGCAGTACTTC. This encodes CAWSSTETGGPSYEQYF.

In the case of this clone: Compared with germline, one end of the junction differs, possibly owing to a read error. Here the CDR3 DNA reads TGTGCCAGCAGCTTAAATCCGGCAGGCTCCCTCCAAACATTC. It translates to CASSLNPAGSLQTF. The J gene is TRBJ2-7, the V gene TRBV7-9, with unresolved D. Germline V gives CDR1 SEHNR, CDR2 FQNEAQ (reference sequence). The CDR3 is made up of 14 amino acids.

This chain joins TRBV6-4 and TRBJ2-6, with no clear D. The V end lost 0 bases, the J end lost 2 bases, and 8 bases lay between the germline ends. The CDR3 sequence is 16 residues long. CDR1 MRHNA and CDR2 SNTAGT come from the germline V gene. CDR3 DNA sequence: TGTGCCAGCAGTGACTCGGCAGGAACTGGGGCCAACGTCCTGACTTTC. Protein sequence: CASSDSAGTGANVLTF.

This clone occurred once. The chain carries TRBV13 and TRBJ2-2, with D possibly TRBD1 on 6 matching bases. This CDR3 contains 17 residues. V shed 0 bases and J shed 5 bases, with 16 bases lying between them. CDR1 PRHDT and CDR2 FYEKMQ come from the germline V gene (reference sequence). The CDR3 DNA follows: TGTGCCAGCAGCTTAGGGCCGTCGCTTCAGGGGACCGGGGAGCTGTTTTTT. Translation: CASSLGPSLQGTGELFF.

The chain is built from TRBV7-7 and TRBJ2-2; 15 bases match TRBD2. The CDR3 spans 17 residues. The V gene end was trimmed by 5 bases and the J gene end by 6 bases; junction bases not matched to a gene: 7. Germline V gene sequence: CDR1 SSHAT, CDR2 FNYEAQ (reference sequence). The CDR3, as DNA: TGTGCCAGCAGCCCAAGTGGACTAGCGGGAGGGGCCGGGGAGCTGTTTTTT. Translation: CASSPSGLAGGAGELFF.

V usage is TRBV19 and J usage is TRBJ1-1; a weak D match, TRBD1 (6 bases). V lost 1 base, J lost 0 bases, and 15 bases lay in between. This CDR3 is built from 17 residues. Germline V gene sequence: CDR1 LNHDA, CDR2 SQIVND (reference sequence). In DNA, the CDR3 is TGTGCCAGTAGTATAGCACAGGGTAACGGTGTGAACACTGAAGCTTTCTTT. The encoded protein is CASSIAQGNGVNTEAFF.

This sequence joins TRBV5-1 and TRBJ2-2; the D is unclear. Germline CDR1 SGHRS, CDR2 YFSETQ. This CDR3 comprises 15 residues. Trimming shortened V by 0 bases and J by 1 base, and 7 bases separated the two germline ends. CDR3: CASSLAPENTGELFF. The CDR3, as DNA: TGCGCCAGCAGCTTGGCACCAGAGAACACCGGGGAGCTGTTTTTT.

The CDR3 loop is CASRRGQGVNTGELFF. CDR3 sequence (DNA): TGTGCCAGTAGGAGAGGACAGGGGGTTAACACCGGGGAGCTGTTTTTT. This rearrangement joins TRBV19 to TRBJ2-2; 10 positions match TRBD1. Unmatched junction bases numbered 6, after V lost 6 bases and J lost 2 bases. There are 16 residues in the CDR3. Per the germline V gene, CDR1 is LNHDA and CDR2 is SQIVND (reference sequence).

The rearrangement links TRBV28 to TRBJ2-7; 9 bases match TRBD1. Germline V lookup: CDR1 MDHEN, CDR2 SYDVKM. The CDR3 sequence is 17 residues long. Trimming cost V 2 bases and J 3 bases; bases outside gene matches: 11. The CDR3 DNA sequence: TGTGCCAGCAGTTTAGTTGGGGCTGGGACAGGGTACTACGAGCAGTACTTC. It yields the protein CASSLVGAGTGYYEQYF.

V gene TRBV18 combines with J gene TRBJ1-2; a possible D gene is TRBD1 (5 bases). This CDR3 has 14 amino acids. V lost 3 bases and J lost 1, with 9 bases in between. Germline CDR1 reads KGHSH; CDR2 reads LQKENI. The CDR3 bases are TGTGCCAGCTCACCGGGGCCGAGTAACTATGGCTACACCTTC. Translation: CASSPGPSNYGYTF.

The V call is TRBV7-8, the J call TRBJ2-1; 9 positions match TRBD1. CDR3 size: 13 residues. The germline V gene encodes CDR1 SGHVS and CDR2 FQNEAQ. The trim removed 5 bases at V and 12 bases at J, leaving 8 bases unmatched. CDR3 DNA sequence: TGTGCCAGCAGCAACGACAGGGGGTCCGGGCAGTTCTTC. Its protein is CASSNDRGSGQFF.